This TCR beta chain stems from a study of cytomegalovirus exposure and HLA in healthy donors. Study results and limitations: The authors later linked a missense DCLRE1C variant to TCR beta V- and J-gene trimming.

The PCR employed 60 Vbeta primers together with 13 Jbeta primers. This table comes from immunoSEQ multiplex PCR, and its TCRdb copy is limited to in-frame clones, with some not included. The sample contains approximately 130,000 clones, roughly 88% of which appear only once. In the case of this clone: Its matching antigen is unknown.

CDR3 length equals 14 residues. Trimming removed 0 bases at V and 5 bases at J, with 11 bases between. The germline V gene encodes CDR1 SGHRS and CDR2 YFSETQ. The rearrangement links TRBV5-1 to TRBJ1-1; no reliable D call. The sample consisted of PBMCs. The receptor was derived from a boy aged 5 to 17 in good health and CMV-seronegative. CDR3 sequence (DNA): TGCGCCAGCAGCTTGGGGATTGACATAACTGAAGCTTTCTTT. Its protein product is CASSLGIDITEAFF. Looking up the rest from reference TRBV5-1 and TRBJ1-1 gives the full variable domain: KAGVTQTPRYLIKTRGQQVTLSCSPISGHRSVSWYQQTPGQGLQFLFEYFSETQRNKGNFPGRFSGRQFSNSRSEMNVSTLELGDSALYLCASSLGIDITEAFFGQGTRLTVV.